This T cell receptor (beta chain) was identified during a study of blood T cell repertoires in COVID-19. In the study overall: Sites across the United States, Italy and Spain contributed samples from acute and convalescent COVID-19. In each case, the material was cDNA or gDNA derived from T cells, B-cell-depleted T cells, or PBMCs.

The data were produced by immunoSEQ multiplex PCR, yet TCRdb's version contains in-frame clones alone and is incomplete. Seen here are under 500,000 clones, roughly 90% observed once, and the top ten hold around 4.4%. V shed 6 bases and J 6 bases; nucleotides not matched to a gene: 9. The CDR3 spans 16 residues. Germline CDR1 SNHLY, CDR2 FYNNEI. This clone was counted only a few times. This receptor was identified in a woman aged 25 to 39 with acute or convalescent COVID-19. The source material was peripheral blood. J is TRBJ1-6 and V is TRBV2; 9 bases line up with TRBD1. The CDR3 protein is CASSARTGAINSPLHF. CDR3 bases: TGTGCCAGCAGCGCCCGGACAGGGGCGATTAATTCACCCCTCCACTTT.